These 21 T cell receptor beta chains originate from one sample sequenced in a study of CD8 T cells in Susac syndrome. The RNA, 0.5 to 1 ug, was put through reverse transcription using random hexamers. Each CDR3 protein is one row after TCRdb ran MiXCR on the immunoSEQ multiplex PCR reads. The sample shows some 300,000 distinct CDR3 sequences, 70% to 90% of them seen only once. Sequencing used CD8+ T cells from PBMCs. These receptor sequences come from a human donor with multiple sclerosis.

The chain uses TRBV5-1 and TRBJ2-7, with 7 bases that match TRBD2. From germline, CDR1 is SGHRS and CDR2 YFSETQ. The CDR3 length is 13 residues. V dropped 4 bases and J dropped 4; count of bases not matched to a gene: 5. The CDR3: CASSGGVKYEQYF. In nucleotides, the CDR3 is TGCGCCAGCAGCGGGGGGGTAAAGTACGAGCAGTACTTC.

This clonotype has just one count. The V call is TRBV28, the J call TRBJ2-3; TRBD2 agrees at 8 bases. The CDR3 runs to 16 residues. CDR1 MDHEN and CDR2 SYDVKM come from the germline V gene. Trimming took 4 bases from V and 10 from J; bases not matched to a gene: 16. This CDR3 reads CASSSTEAGDAISQYF. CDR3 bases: TGTGCCAGCAGTTCAACCGAAGCGGGAGATGCGATTTCGCAGTATTTT.

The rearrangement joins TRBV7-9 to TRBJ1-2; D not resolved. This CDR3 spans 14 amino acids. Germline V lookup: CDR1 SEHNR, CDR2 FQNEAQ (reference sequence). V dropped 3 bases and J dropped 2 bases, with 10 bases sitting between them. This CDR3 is CASSFVGQNYGYTF. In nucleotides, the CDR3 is TGTGCCAGCAGCTTCGTCGGTCAGAACTATGGCTACACCTTC. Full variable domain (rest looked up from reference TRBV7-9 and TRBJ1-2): DTGVSQNPRHKITKRGQNVTFRCDPISEHNRLYWYRQTLGQGPEFLTYFQNEAQLEKSRLLSDRFSAERPKGSFSTLEIQRTEQGDSAMYLCASSFVGQNYGYTFGSGTRLTVV.

CDR3 bases: TGTGCCTGGAGCCTCGGGACAGGCCACTACACCTTC. This translates into CAWSLGTGHYTF. The chain uses TRBV30 and TRBJ1-2; TRBD1 aligns across 8 bases. Germline values: CDR1 GTSNPN, CDR2 SVGIG (reference sequence). The CDR3 is 12 amino acids. The J segment lost 10 bases and the V segment lost 3 bases, leaving 7 bases of the junction unmatched.

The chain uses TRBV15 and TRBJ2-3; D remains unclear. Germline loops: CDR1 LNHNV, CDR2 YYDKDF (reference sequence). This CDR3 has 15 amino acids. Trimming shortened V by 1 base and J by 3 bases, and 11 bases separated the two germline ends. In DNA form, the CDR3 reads TGTGCCACCAGCAGAGGGTTGATGTTTACAGATACGCAGTATTTT. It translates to CATSRGLMFTDTQYF. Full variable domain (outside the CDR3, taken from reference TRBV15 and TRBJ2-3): DAMVIQNPRYQVTQFGKPVTLSCSQTLNHNVMYWYQQKSSQAPKLLFHYYDKDFNNEADTPDNFQSRRPNTSFCFLDIRSPGLGDTAMYLCATSRGLMFTDTQYFGPGTRLTVL.

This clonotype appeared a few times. The CDR3 DNA is TGTGCCAGCAGCCAAAACCCACTCTATGGCTACACCTTC. Residues: CASSQNPLYGYTF. The chain links TRBV11-2 to TRBJ1-2; D unclear. Trimming took 5 bases from V and 4 from J, leaving 11 bases between them. The CDR3 totals 13 residues. The germline CDR1 and CDR2 sequences are SGHAT and FQNNGV.

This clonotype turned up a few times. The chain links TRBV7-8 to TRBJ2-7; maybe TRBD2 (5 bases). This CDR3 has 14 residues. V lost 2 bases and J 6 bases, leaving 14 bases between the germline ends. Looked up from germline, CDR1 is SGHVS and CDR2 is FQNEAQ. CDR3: CASSLFGPEVEQYF. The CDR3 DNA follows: TGTGCCAGCAGCTTATTTGGGCCGGAGGTCGAGCAGTACTTC.

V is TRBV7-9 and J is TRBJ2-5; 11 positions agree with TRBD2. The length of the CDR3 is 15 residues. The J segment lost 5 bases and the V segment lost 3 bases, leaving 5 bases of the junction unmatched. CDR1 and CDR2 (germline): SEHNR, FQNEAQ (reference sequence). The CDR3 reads CASSFPGTSGETQYF. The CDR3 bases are TGTGCCAGCAGCTTTCCCGGGACTAGCGGCGAGACCCAGTACTTC. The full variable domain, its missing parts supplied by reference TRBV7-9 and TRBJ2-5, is DTGVSQNPRHKITKRGQNVTFRCDPISEHNRLYWYRQTLGQGPEFLTYFQNEAQLEKSRLLSDRFSAERPKGSFSTLEIQRTEQGDSAMYLCASSFPGTSGETQYFGPGTRLLVL.

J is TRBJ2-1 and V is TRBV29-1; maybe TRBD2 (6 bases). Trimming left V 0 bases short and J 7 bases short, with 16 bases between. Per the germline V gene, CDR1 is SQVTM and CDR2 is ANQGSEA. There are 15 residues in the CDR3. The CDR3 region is CSVEDSERAGNEQFF. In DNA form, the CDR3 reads TGCAGCGTTGAAGATTCCGAGCGGGCGGGGAATGAGCAGTTCTTC.

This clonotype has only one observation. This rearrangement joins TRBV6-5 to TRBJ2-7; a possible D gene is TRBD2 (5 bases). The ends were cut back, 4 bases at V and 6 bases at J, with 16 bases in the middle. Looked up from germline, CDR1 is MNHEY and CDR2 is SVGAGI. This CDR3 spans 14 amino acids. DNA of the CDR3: TGTGCCAGCAGTTTCCATAGCGTGTTCGCCGAGCAGTACTTC. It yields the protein CASSFHSVFAEQYF.

The CDR3 region is CASSAPTSGRGARQFF. DNA for the CDR3: TGTGCCAGCAGCGCCCCCACTAGCGGGAGAGGGGCGCGGCAGTTCTTC. This sequence joins TRBV7-9 and TRBJ2-1; 11 bases fit TRBD2. The CDR3 has 16 amino acids. Germline CDR1 and CDR2: SEHNR and FQNEAQ (reference sequence). Trimming removed 5 bases from V and 12 bases from J; junction bases left unmatched: 15.

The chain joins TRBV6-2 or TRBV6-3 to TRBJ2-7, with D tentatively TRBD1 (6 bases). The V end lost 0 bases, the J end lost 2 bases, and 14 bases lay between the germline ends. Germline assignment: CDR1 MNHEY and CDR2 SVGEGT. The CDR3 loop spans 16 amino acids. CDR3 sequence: CASSYSEGQGTYEQYF. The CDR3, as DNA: TGTGCCAGCAGTTACTCGGAAGGCCAGGGGACCTACGAGCAGTACTTC.

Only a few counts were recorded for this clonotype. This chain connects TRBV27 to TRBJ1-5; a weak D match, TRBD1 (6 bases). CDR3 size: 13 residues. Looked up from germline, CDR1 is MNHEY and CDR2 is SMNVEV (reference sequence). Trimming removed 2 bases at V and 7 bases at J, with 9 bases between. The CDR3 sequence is CASSLGRGQPQHF. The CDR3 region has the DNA TGTGCCAGCAGTTTAGGCAGGGGACAGCCCCAGCATTTT.

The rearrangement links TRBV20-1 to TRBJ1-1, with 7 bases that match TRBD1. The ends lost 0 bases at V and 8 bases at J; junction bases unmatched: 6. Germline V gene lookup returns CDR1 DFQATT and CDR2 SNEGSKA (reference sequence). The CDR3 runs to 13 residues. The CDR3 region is CSARERGPEEAFF. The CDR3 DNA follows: TGCAGTGCTAGAGAGAGGGGGCCGGAAGAAGCTTTCTTT.

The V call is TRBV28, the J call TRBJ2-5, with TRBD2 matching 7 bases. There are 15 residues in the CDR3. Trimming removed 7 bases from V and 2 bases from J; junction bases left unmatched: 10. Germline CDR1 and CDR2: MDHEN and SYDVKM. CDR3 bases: TGTGCCAGCACCTTGAGGGCTAGCGGACAAGAGACCCAGTACTTC. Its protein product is CASTLRASGQETQYF.

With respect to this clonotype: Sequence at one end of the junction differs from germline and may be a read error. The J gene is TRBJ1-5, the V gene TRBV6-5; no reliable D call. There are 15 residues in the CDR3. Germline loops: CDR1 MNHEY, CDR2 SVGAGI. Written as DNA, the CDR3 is TGTGCCAGCAGTCACTCAGACGGGGTGGATCAGCCCCAGCATTTT. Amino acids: CASSHSDGVDQPQHF.

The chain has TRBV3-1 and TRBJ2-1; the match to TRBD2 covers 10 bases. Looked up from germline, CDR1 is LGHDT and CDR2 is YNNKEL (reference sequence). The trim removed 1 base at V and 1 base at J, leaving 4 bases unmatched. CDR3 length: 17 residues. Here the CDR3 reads CASSQGLAGASYNEQFF. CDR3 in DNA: TGTGCCAGCAGCCAAGGTCTAGCGGGAGCTTCCTACAATGAGCAGTTCTTC.

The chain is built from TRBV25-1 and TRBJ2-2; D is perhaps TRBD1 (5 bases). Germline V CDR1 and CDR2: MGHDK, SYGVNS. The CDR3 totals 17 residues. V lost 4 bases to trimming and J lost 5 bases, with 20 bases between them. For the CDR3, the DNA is TGTGCCAGCAGTGGAGAAGGTCGGCAGGGAAAAACCGGGGAGCTGTTTTTT. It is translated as CASSGEGRQGKTGELFF.

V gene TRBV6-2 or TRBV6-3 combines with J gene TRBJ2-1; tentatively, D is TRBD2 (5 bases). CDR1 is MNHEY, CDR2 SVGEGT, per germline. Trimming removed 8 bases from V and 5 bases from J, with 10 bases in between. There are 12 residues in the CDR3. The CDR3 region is CASDYGNNEQFF. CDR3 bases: TGTGCCAGCGATTACGGGAACAATGAGCAGTTCTTC.

The CDR3 reads CASCEWGNDTQYF. CDR3 coding DNA: TGTGCCAGCTGTGAATGGGGGAACGATACGCAGTATTTT. The chain links TRBV28 to TRBJ2-3, with D perhaps given as TRBD1 or TRBD2 (5 bases each). Germline V gene lookup returns CDR1 MDHEN and CDR2 SYDVKM. Trimming removed 8 bases at V and 6 bases at J, with 15 bases between. The CDR3 consists of 13 residues.

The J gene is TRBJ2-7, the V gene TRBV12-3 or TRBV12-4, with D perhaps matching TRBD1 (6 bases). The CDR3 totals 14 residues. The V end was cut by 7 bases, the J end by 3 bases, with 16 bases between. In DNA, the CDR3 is TGTGCCAGCACCACACCCGGACAGTTCTACGAGCAGTACTTC. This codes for CASTTPGQFYEQYF.